This T cell receptor beta chain was found in a study of early T cells in non-severe SARS-CoV-2 infection. Study-level information: Sequencing was performed on bulk RNA from unsorted whole blood, leaving chains unpaired. Study-level findings and limits: VDJdb matching skewed toward anti-spike CD8 responses, missing private and CD4 specificities.

Individual cDNA molecules were tagged with unique molecular identifiers, the study reported. MiXCR, applied by TCRdb to the 5' RACE reads, yields one record per CDR3 protein. The profile covers approximately 98,000 distinct CDR3 sequences, with over 10% appearing a single time and around 3% taken by the ten largest. Of note for this clonotype: What it recognizes is unknown.

This TCR derives from an adult who was a healthcare worker with PCR-confirmed SARS-CoV-2 infection or an uninfected control (not recorded which). Input material: whole blood.

This CDR3 is CASSYSSGTPYGYTF. CDR3 bases: TGTGCCAGCAGTTACTCCTCCGGGACACCTTATGGCTACACCTTC. The genes are TRBV6-2 or TRBV6-3 and TRBJ1-2, with D possibly matching TRBD1 (6 bases). This CDR3 has 15 residues. V was pared by 0 bases and J by 5 bases, with 13 bases between. Germline V gene sequence: CDR1 MNHEY, CDR2 SVGEGT.